This T cell receptor (beta chain) was identified during a study of T cells after yellow fever vaccination. Study-level findings and limits: At around 95% for CD4 and approximately 88% for CD8, most primary-vaccination clones showed up again after the booster.

This clonotype was detected ten times or more. Its specificity is not known. A single record per CDR3 protein comes from TCRdb applying MiXCR to the 5' RACE reads. The sample records approximately 110,000 distinct CDR3 sequences, around 7.7% being singletons. This CDR3 spans 15 amino acids. J lost 5 bases, V lost 9 bases, and 15 bases had no gene match. Germline assignment: CDR1 MNHNS and CDR2 SASEGT. The chain joins TRBV6-1 to TRBJ2-5; TRBD1 aligns across 7 bases. The sequence came from a man aged 18 to 30 who received the YFV17D yellow fever vaccine. Specimen: CD4+ T cells sorted from PBMCs, collected less than 11 days after the first yellow fever vaccination. The CDR3 here is CASRLTGSLTETQYF. The CDR3, as DNA: TGTGCCAGTAGACTGACAGGGTCGTTAACGGAGACCCAGTACTTC.